The 11 T cell receptor beta chains presented below share a single source sample, sequenced in a study of PD-1 blockade in classical Hodgkin lymphoma. Every single patient, without exception, relapsed after autologous stem cell transplantation, and brentuximab vedotin exposure varied. Assay used: immunoSEQ multiplex PCR; TCRdb lists only in-frame clones, some missing. The sample shows tens of thousands of clones, about 87% of them seen only once. The input for sequencing was peripheral blood mononuclear cells (PBMCs), taken at baseline. The receptors were gathered from a human donor with classical Hodgkin lymphoma.

Only one count was recorded for this clone. The genes are TRBV6-6 and TRBJ2-7, with D tentatively TRBD2 (5 bases). Germline V gene lookup returns CDR1 MNHNY and CDR2 SVGAGI (reference sequence). V lost 7 bases to trimming and J lost 4 bases, with 14 bases between them. This CDR3 spans 13 amino acids. The CDR3 bases are TGTGCCAGCACGGCTAGCTGGTCTTACGAGCAGTACTTC. Encoded protein: CASTASWSYEQYF.

This clone was counted a few times. The chain is built from TRBV15 and TRBJ1-6, with D perhaps TRBD1 (5 bases). Per germline, CDR1 LNHNV and CDR2 YYDKDF (reference sequence). The CDR3 contains 17 residues. V was shortened by 1 base and J by 7 bases, with 17 bases between the two germline ends. In nucleotides, the CDR3 is TGTGCCACCAGCAGAGTCGATATGGGACTATCCAATTCACCCCTCCACTTT. Protein product: CATSRVDMGLSNSPLHF.

V is TRBV11-3 and J is TRBJ2-7; D tentatively reads TRBD1 or TRBD2 (5 bases each). The CDR3 runs 13 residues. Germline values: CDR1 SGHNT, CDR2 YENEEA. Between the trimmed V and J ends, which lost 6 bases and 1 base, there was a span of 10 bases. Here the CDR3 reads CASRGPNSYEQYF. The CDR3 DNA follows: TGTGCCAGCAGGGGACCGAATTCCTACGAGCAGTACTTC. Combining the CDR3 with reference TRBV11-3 and TRBJ2-7 gives the whole variable domain EAGVVQSPRYKIIEKKQPVAFWCNPISGHNTLYWYLQNLGQGPELLIRYENEEAVDDSQLPKDRFSAERLKGVDSTLKIQPAELGDSAVYLCASRGPNSYEQYFGPGTRLTVT.

V is TRBV7-9 and J is TRBJ1-1, with 7 bases fitting TRBD1. Germline CDR1 SEHNR, CDR2 FQNEAQ (reference sequence). There are 16 residues in the CDR3. Losses at the gene ends were 1 base for V and 2 bases for J; bases not matched to a gene: 7. CDR3 nucleotide sequence: TGTGCCAGCAGCTTAGAGGGTTGGGACAGCAACACTGAAGCTTTCTTT. Translation gives CASSLEGWDSNTEAFF.

The chain links TRBV21-1 to TRBJ2-3; no DNA check was done on the table's D call, TRBD1. TRBV21-1 is annotated as a pseudogene. The CDR3 runs 16 residues. CDR3 coding DNA: TGTGCCAGCAGCAAAGGGAAGACAGGGGTTTCGGATACGCAGTATTTT. As protein: CASSKGKTGVSDTQYF.

The V and J genes are TRBV6-4 and TRBJ2-1; D is uncertain. This CDR3 spans 14 amino acids. The germline V gene has CDR1 MRHNA and CDR2 SNTAGT. Trimming removed 10 bases from V and 8 bases from J, with 21 bases in between. The DNA of the CDR3 is TGTGCCACCTCACGGACGGTCGGTTTCGATGAGCAGTTCTTC. This translates into CATSRTVGFDEQFF.

A single count supports this clone. In nucleotides, the CDR3 is TGCAGCGGTGGACAGGGATGGAGCTACGAGCAGTACTTC. It codes for CSGGQGWSYEQYF. This rearrangement joins TRBV29-1 to TRBJ2-7, with 8 bases identical to TRBD1. CDR3 size: 13 residues. CDR1 SQVTM and CDR2 ANQGSEA come from the germline V gene. V was clipped by 7 bases and J by 3 bases; unmatched bases: 8.

The V call is TRBV18, the J call TRBJ1-1; D gene ambiguous. Germline assignment: CDR1 KGHSH and CDR2 LQKENI. V lost 6 bases, J lost 1 base, and 18 bases lay in between. This CDR3 has 16 amino acids. CDR3 coding DNA: TGTGCCAGCTCTCCAAGACCCGCGGACCAGAACACTGAAGCTTTCTTT. As protein: CASSPRPADQNTEAFF.

This clone occurred once. This rearrangement joins TRBV11-3 to TRBJ2-7; TRBD1 matches at 8 bases. The trim removed 1 base at V and 2 bases at J, leaving 4 bases unmatched. The CDR3 consists of 15 residues. Looked up from germline, CDR1 is SGHNT and CDR2 is YENEEA. The CDR3 sequence is CASSLGTGSTYEQYF. For the CDR3, the DNA is TGTGCCAGCAGCTTAGGGACAGGGTCAACCTACGAGCAGTACTTC.

The chain couples TRBV12-5 to TRBJ2-3; TRBD1 agrees at 7 bases. There are 16 residues in the CDR3. The V gene end was trimmed by 3 bases and the J gene end by 2 bases; junction bases not matched to a gene: 8. CDR1 and CDR2 (germline): LGHNT, FRNRAP. CDR3 in DNA: TGTGCTAGTGGTTTTGCCCCGGGACAGCCCACAGATACGCAGTATTTT. It codes for CASGFAPGQPTDTQYF. Full variable domain (missing parts from reference TRBV12-5 and TRBJ2-3): DARVTQTPRHKVTEMGQEVTMRCQPILGHNTVFWYRQTMMQGLELLAYFRNRAPLDDSGMPKDRFSAEMPDATLATLKIQPSEPRDSAVYFCASGFAPGQPTDTQYFGPGTRLTVL.

DNA of the CDR3: TGTGCCAGCAGCTTAGATTCGAATGGCAATCAGCCCCAGCATTTT. Translating it yields CASSLDSNGNQPQHF. The chain uses TRBV7-2 and TRBJ1-5, with D unclear. The CDR3 is 15 residues long. In germline, CDR1 is SGHTA, CDR2 FQGNSA. V shed 1 base and J shed 2 bases, with 9 bases lying between them.